This paragraph covers one T cell receptor (beta chain) sequence. Its target is not known. The sample originates from a study of T cells in localized non-small cell lung cancer. Sequenced by immunoSEQ multiplex PCR; TCRdb stores in-frame clones only, minus some. This sample has around 10,000 clones, with 25% to 30% found just once. Study results and caveats: Clonality peaked in uninvolved adjacent lung rather than tumor. Median detection of top 100 tumor clones in adjacent lung was around 57 clones. The tumor had only one region sequenced, so heterogeneity remains possible.

The CDR3 consists of 16 residues. Trimming removed 5 bases at V and 0 bases at J, with 17 bases between. Germline V gene lookup returns CDR1 LNHNV and CDR2 YYDKDF (reference sequence). The receptor was isolated from a man aged 35-69 years with stage I lung adenocarcinoma. Specimen: lung tumor tissue, collected before any cancer treatment. This chain uses TRBV15 with TRBJ2-7; possible D gene TRBD2, 7 bases. CDR3 in amino acids: CATSSRRGGTSYEQYF. CDR3 nucleotides: TGTGCCACCAGCTCACGCCGCGGGGGCACCTCCTACGAGCAGTACTTC.